Below, one T cell receptor (beta chain) is given with its context. These data belong to a study of blood T cell repertoires in COVID-19. Overall study context: From T cells, B-cell-depleted T cells, or PBMCs came the material, which was cDNA or gDNA.

The germline V gene has CDR1 MNHEY and CDR2 SMNVEV (reference sequence). The germline V and J ends were trimmed by 4 bases and 4 bases, with 11 bases remaining between them. The CDR3 extends over 14 amino acids. Per the original methods: It was from reference gene primer amplification that nucleated cell counts were estimated. Profiling relied on immunoSEQ multiplex PCR, and the TCRdb table lists in-frame clones only, not all of them. The V and J calls and the clone size are those of that table, but D and trimming were determined from the DNA. Of roughly 240,000 clones listed, approximately 90% are singletons.

The sample comprised PBMCs or T cells enriched from blood (not recorded which). This TCR was sampled from a man aged 50 to 59 who had been exposed to COVID-19. The chain couples TRBV27 to TRBJ1-5; tentatively, D is TRBD1 (6 bases). The CDR3 loop reads CASSSRTENQPQHF. The CDR3 DNA sequence: TGTGCCAGCAGTTCCCGGACAGAGAATCAGCCCCAGCATTTT.